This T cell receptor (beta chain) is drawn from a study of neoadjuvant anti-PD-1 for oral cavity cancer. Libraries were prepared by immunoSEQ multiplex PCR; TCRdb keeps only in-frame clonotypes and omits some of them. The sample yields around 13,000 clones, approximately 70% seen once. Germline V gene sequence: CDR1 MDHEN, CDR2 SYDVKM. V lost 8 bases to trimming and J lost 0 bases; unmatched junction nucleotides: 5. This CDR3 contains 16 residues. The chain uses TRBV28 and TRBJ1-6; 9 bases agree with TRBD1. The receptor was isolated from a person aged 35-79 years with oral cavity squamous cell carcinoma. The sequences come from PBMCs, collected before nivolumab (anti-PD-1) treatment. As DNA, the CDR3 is TGTGCCAGCTCCGGGACAGGGACCTCCTATAATTCACCCCTCCACTTT. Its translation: CASSGTGTSYNSPLHF.